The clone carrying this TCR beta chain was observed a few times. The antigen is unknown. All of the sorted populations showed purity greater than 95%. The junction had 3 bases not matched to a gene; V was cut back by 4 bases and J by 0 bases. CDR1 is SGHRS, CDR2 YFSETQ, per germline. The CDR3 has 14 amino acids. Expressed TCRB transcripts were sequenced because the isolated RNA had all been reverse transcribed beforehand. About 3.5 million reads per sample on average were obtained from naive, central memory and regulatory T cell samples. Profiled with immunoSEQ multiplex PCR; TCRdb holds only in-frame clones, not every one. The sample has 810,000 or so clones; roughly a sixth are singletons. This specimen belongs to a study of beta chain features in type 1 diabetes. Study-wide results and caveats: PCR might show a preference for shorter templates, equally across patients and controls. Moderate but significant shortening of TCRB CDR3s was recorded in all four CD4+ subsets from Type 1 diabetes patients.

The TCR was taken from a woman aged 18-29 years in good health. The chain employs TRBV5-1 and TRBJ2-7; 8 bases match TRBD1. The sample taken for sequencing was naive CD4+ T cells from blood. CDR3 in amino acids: CASSRGQDSYEQYF. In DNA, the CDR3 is TGCGCCAGCAGCCGGGGACAGGACTCCTACGAGCAGTACTTC.